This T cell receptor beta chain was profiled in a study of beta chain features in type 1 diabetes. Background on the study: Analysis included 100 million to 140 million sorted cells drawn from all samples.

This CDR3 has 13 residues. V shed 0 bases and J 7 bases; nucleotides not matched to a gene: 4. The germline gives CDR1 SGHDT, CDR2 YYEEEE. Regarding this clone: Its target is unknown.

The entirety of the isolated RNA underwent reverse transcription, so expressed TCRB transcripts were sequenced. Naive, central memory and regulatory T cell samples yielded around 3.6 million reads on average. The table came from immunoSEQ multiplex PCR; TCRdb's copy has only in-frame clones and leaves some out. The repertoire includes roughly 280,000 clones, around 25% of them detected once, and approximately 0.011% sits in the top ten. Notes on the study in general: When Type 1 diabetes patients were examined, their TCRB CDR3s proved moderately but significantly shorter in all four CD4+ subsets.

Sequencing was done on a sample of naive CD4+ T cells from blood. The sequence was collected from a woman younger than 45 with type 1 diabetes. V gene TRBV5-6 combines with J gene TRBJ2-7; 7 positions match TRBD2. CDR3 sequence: CASSLGGGREQYF. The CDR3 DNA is TGTGCCAGCAGCTTGGGTGGCGGGAGAGAGCAGTACTTC.